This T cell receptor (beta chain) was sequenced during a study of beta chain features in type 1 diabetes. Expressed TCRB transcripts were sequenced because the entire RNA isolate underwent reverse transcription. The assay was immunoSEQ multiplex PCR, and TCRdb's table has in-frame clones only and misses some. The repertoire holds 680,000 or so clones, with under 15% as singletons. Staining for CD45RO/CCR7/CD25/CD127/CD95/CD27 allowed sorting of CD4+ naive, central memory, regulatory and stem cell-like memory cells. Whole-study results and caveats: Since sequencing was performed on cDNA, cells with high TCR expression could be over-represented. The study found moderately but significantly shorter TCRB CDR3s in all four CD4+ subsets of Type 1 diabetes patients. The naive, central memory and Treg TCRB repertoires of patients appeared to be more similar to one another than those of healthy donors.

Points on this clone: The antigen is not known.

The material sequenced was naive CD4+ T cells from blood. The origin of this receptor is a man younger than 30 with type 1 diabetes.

Written as DNA, the CDR3 is TGCGCCAGCAACCCCGGGACGTATAGCACAGATACGCAGTATTTT. This gives the protein CASNPGTYSTDTQYF. The rearrangement links TRBV10-2 to TRBJ2-3; D is tentatively TRBD1 or TRBD2 (5 bases each). The CDR3 covers 15 residues. Trimming removed 7 bases from V and 0 bases from J, with 14 bases in between. Germline V CDR1 and CDR2: WSHSY, SAAADI.